These 31 T cell receptor beta chains were all obtained from the same sample, sequenced in a study of monozygotic twins with inflammatory bowel disease. Reanalyzing the 5' RACE reads, TCRdb keeps one entry per CDR3 protein, without DNA. The sample data list approximately 400,000 distinct CDR3 sequences. Sequenced material: blood. The receptors stem from a human donor with ulcerative colitis or Crohn's disease, or a healthy co-twin of an affected twin (not recorded which).

The chain uses TRBV7-2 and TRBJ1-5; as DNA is missing, the TRBD1 call by TCRdb cannot be tested. Germline V gives CDR1 SGHTA, CDR2 FQGNSA. The CDR3 spans 14 residues. CDR3 region: CASSPGTTYQPQHF.

The CDR3 is CASISLNTEAFF. The rearrangement links TRBV27 to TRBJ1-1. The CDR3 is made up of 12 amino acids. Germline V CDR1 and CDR2: MNHEY, SMNVEV (reference sequence).

This chain uses TRBV5-6 with TRBJ1-1; TCRdb's D call of TRBD1 is untestable without DNA. In germline, CDR1 is SGHDT, CDR2 YYEEEE. The CDR3 covers 14 residues. CDR3 protein: CASTKGQMNTEAFF.

The genes are TRBV3-1 and TRBJ2-5. This CDR3 comprises 18 residues. Germline V gives CDR1 LGHDT, CDR2 YNNKEL (reference sequence). CDR3 residues: CASSQDPAEERSDETQYF.

V usage is TRBV5-1 and J usage is TRBJ2-7; TCRdb's D call of TRBD2 is untestable without DNA. The CDR3 totals 16 residues. Germline values: CDR1 SGHRS, CDR2 YFSETQ. The CDR3 reads CASSFPSGGGYYEQYF.

This chain joins TRBV9 and TRBJ2-5; the TCRdb D gene call, TRBD1, has no DNA to confirm it. The CDR3 contains 13 residues. The germline V gene encodes CDR1 SGDLS and CDR2 YYNGEE. This CDR3 is CASQRGQGETQYF.

This chain joins TRBV20-1 and TRBJ2-2; there is no DNA to check the TCRdb D call of TRBD1. CDR1 is DFQATT and CDR2 is SNEGSKA in the germline V gene (reference sequence). The CDR3 consists of 15 residues. The CDR3 is CSGVDRGRSTGELFF.

V and J are TRBV28 and TRBJ2-1. CDR3 length equals 15 residues. Germline V gene lookup returns CDR1 MDHEN and CDR2 SYDVKM. The CDR3 here is CASSRPGTPYNEQFF.

The chain is built from TRBV6-1 and TRBJ1-2; TCRdb proposes TRBD1, but this gene call is untestable without DNA. Germline-derived CDR1 and CDR2 are MNHNS and SASEGT. This CDR3 comprises 14 residues. CDR3 in amino acids: CASSPPGPGGGYTF.

The rearrangement links TRBV9 to TRBJ2-1; TCRdb's D call of TRBD1 is untestable without DNA. Per germline, CDR1 SGDLS and CDR2 YYNGEE. The CDR3 runs 17 residues. CDR3 protein: CASSGVGTGASFHEQFF.

The V and J genes are TRBV5-4 and TRBJ2-5; absent DNA, TCRdb's TRBD2 call cannot be checked. The CDR3 is 16 residues long. CDR1 is SGHNT and CDR2 is YYREEE in the germline V gene (reference sequence). CDR3 region: CASSLRAGGGQETQYF.

The V and J genes are TRBV5-4 and TRBJ1-1. The CDR3 spans 13 residues. Per the germline V gene, CDR1 is SGHNT and CDR2 is YYREEE (reference sequence). CDR3 amino acids: CASSIDRGTEAFF.

The chain carries TRBV5-1 and TRBJ1-2; TCRdb reports TRBD1, a call that lacks DNA to check it against. Germline values: CDR1 SGHRS, CDR2 YFSETQ. The CDR3 has 16 amino acids. Here the CDR3 reads CASSLARWTENYGYTF.

The chain links TRBV25-1 to TRBJ1-4. This CDR3 comprises 14 residues. CDR1 is MGHDK, CDR2 SYGVNS, per germline. The CDR3 region is CASSEFTANEKLFF.

The rearrangement joins TRBV27 to TRBJ1-1; checking the TCRdb D call of TRBD1 is not possible without DNA. Germline-derived CDR1 and CDR2 are MNHEY and SMNVEV (reference sequence). The CDR3 contains 17 residues. This CDR3 reads CASSFRGQDNMNTEAFF.

This chain joins TRBV16 and TRBJ1-5. The CDR3 loop spans 15 amino acids. The germline gives CDR1 KGHSY, CDR2 FQNENV. Here the CDR3 reads CASSQSGISNQPQHF.

This rearrangement joins TRBV5-1 to TRBJ1-1; TCRdb calls TRBD1, which cannot be checked without DNA. The germline gives CDR1 SGHRS, CDR2 YFSETQ. The CDR3 is made up of 15 amino acids. CDR3 loop: CASSLATGGGTEAFF.

The rearrangement uses TRBV20-1 and TRBJ2-7; TCRdb's D call of TRBD2 is untestable without DNA. CDR1 and CDR2 (germline): DFQATT, SNEGSKA (reference sequence). CDR3 length: 14 residues. CDR3 sequence: CSARGGGKSYEQYF.

The V gene is TRBV7-2, the J gene TRBJ2-3; TCRdb names TRBD1, which stays unverified in the absence of DNA. Germline CDR1 and CDR2: SGHTA and FQGNSA. The CDR3 sequence is 15 residues long. CDR3 residues: CASTPSGWATDTQYF.

The chain employs TRBV28 and TRBJ2-3. Germline assignment: CDR1 MDHEN and CDR2 SYDVKM. CDR3 length: 19 residues. The CDR3: CASSLEYGVSESLTDTQYF.

The V call is TRBV3-1, the J call TRBJ1-1; the TCRdb call, TRBD1, lacks DNA for checking. The CDR3 totals 13 residues. Germline values: CDR1 LGHDT, CDR2 YNNKEL (reference sequence). The CDR3 reads CASSRSRTVEAFF.

This sequence joins TRBV20-1 and TRBJ1-5; without DNA, the TCRdb call of TRBD1 cannot be checked. CDR1 DFQATT and CDR2 SNEGSKA come from the germline V gene (reference sequence). There are 13 residues in the CDR3. CDR3 region: CSARDQGHQPQHF.

This chain links TRBV5-1 with TRBJ1-1; lacking DNA, the TRBD1 call made by TCRdb goes unchecked. Germline V CDR1 and CDR2: SGHRS, YFSETQ. The CDR3 covers 13 residues. This chain's CDR3 is CASSWGQGSEAFF.

This rearrangement joins TRBV20-1 to TRBJ2-7; TCRdb calls TRBD1, which cannot be checked without DNA. This CDR3 region has 14 residues. The V gene's germline CDR1 is DFQATT and CDR2 SNEGSKA (reference sequence). The CDR3: CSASDDRVDYEQYF.

The chain joins TRBV6-5 to TRBJ2-7. Per the germline V gene, CDR1 is MNHEY and CDR2 is SVGAGI. The CDR3 covers 14 residues. CDR3 protein: CASSSRREPYEQYF.

The gene calls are TRBV5-1 and TRBJ1-6; TCRdb's assignment of TRBD1 cannot be checked, as there is no DNA. Looked up from germline, CDR1 is SGHRS and CDR2 is YFSETQ. This CDR3 comprises 16 residues. Here the CDR3 reads CASSFLQGPAGSPLHF.

The V call is TRBV7-2, the J call TRBJ2-3; without DNA, the TCRdb call of TRBD1 cannot be checked. The CDR3 has 15 residues. The germline gives CDR1 SGHTA, CDR2 FQGNSA. CDR3 residues: CASSLGGPSTDTQYF.

The rearrangement joins TRBV4-3 to TRBJ2-1; TCRdb's D gene call, TRBD1, goes unchecked for lack of DNA. Germline lookup yields CDR1 LGHNA and CDR2 YSLEER. The CDR3 loop spans 16 amino acids. CDR3 sequence: CASSRGGNRVYNEQFF.

The chain links TRBV7-8 to TRBJ2-3. Germline V CDR1 and CDR2: SGHVS, FQNEAQ. The CDR3 has 11 amino acids. The CDR3 here is CASRLTDTQYF.

The rearrangement uses TRBV6-1 and TRBJ1-5; TCRdb lists TRBD1, though no DNA is available to test this call. This CDR3 region has 15 residues. The V gene's germline CDR1 is MNHNS and CDR2 SASEGT. The CDR3 loop is CASRKGQGVSQPQHF.

The rearrangement uses TRBV27 and TRBJ1-2. CDR1 is MNHEY and CDR2 is SMNVEV in the germline V gene (reference sequence). CDR3 size: 14 residues. This CDR3 reads CASSSSNTNYGYTF.